The 3 T cell receptor beta chains listed next were all sequenced from one sample in a study of blood T cell repertoires in COVID-19. The assay was immunoSEQ multiplex PCR, and TCRdb's table has in-frame clones only and misses some. The table lists fewer than 80,000 clones, 90% of them singletons. Sequenced input: peripheral blood. All receptors come from a man in his fifties or sixties with acute or convalescent COVID-19.

The chain combines TRBV30 with TRBJ1-5, with TRBD1 matching over 9 bases. This CDR3 has 14 amino acids. The trim removed 4 bases at V and 3 bases at J, leaving 4 bases unmatched. Germline lookup yields CDR1 GTSNPN and CDR2 SVGIG (reference sequence). CDR3 nucleotides: TGTGCCTGGAAACAGGGGGCGAACAATCAGCCCCAGCATTTT. As protein: CAWKQGANNQPQHF.

The V call is TRBV4-3, the J call TRBJ2-7; perhaps TRBD1 as D (6 bases). The CDR3 is 14 amino acids. Trimming stripped 4 bases from V and 2 bases from J, with 12 bases between. Germline lookup yields CDR1 LGHNA and CDR2 YSLEER. CDR3 DNA sequence: TGCGCCAGCAGCCCAGGGGAAGGGACCTACGAGCAGTACTTC. Its translation is CASSPGEGTYEQYF.

V is TRBV4-1 and J is TRBJ1-3, with 12 nucleotides matching TRBD1. V shed 1 base, J shed 9 bases, and the junction held 4 bases outside the gene matches. The CDR3 loop spans 15 amino acids. CDR1 is MGHRA and CDR2 is YSYEKL in the germline V gene. CDR3 bases: TGCGCCAGCAGCCAAGCGGGACAGGGGGCGGGCACCATATATTTT. The encoded protein is CASSQAGQGAGTIYF.